This TCR beta chain was identified in a study of T-cell reconstitution after alpha-beta-depleted transplantation in children. Library preparation (for TCRbeta) was performed with unique molecular identifiers. Using its own MiXCR run on the PCR reads, TCRdb lists one record per CDR3 protein. The sample includes under 750,000 distinct CDR3 sequences, roughly 23% of them seen just once. This clonotype was observed a handful of times. Its matching antigen is unknown. V gave up 3 bases and J gave up 5 bases; unmatched junction bases: 12. The CDR3 length is 17 residues. Germline V gene sequence: CDR1 MNHNS, CDR2 SASEGT. Overall study results and limits: T-cell numbers and diversity, one year after transplant, stemmed largely from T cells that were newly produced.

The chain carries TRBV6-1 and TRBJ2-3; 9 bases align to TRBD2. Sequences were derived from PBMCs, mostly from graft donor cells, sampled 360 days after TCRalphabeta/CD19-depleted stem cell transplant. This receptor was obtained from a boy under three years old who had a stem cell transplant for acute myeloid leukemia, so the T cells may come from the graft donor. The CDR3 sequence is CASSDGLAGGPIDTQYF. The CDR3 DNA reads TGTGCCAGCAGTGACGGTTTGGCGGGGGGGCCGATAGATACGCAGTATTTT.